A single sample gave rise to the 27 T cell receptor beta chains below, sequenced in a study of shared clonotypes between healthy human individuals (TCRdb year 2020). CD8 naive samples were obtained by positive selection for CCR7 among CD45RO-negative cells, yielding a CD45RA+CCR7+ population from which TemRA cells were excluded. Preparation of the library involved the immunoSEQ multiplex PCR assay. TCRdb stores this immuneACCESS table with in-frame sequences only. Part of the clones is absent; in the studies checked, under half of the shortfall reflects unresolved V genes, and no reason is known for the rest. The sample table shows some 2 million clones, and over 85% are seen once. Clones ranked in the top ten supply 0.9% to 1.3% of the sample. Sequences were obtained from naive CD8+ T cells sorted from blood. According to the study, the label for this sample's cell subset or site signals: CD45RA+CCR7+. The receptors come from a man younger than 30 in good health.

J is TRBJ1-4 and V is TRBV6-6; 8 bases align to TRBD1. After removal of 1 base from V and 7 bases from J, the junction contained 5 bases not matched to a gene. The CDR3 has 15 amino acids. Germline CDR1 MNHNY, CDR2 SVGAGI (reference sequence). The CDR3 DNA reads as TGTGCCAGCAGTTACTTTCAGGGGGCGGGTGAAAAACTGTTTTTT. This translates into CASSYFQGAGEKLFF.

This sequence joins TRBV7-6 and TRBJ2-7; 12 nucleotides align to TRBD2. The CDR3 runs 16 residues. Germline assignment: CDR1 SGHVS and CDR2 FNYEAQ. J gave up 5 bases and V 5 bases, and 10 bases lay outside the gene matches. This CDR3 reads CASSNRLAGDSDEQYF. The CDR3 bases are TGTGCCAGCAGCAACCGACTAGCGGGAGACTCTGACGAGCAGTACTTC. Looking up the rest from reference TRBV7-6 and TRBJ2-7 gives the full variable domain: GAGVSQSPRYKVTKRGQDVALRCDPISGHVSLYWYRQALGQGPEFLTYFNYEAQQDKSGLPNDRFSAERPEGSISTLTIQRTEQRDSAMYRCASSNRLAGDSDEQYFGPGTRLTVT.

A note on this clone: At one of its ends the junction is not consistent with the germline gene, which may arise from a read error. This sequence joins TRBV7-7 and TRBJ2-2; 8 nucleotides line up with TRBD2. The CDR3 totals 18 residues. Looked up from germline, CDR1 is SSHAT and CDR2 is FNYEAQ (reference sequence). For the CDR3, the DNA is TGTGCTAGCAGCTTAGTAATTGCGGGGGGCCAGAACACCGGGGAGCTGTTTTTT. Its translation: CASSLVIAGGQNTGELFF.

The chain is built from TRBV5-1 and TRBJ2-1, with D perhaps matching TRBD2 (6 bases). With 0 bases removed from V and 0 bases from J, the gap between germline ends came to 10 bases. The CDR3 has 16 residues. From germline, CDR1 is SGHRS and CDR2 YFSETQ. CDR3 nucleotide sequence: TGCGCCAGCAGCTTGGCGGAGGGCCCCTCCTACAATGAGCAGTTCTTC. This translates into CASSLAEGPSYNEQFF. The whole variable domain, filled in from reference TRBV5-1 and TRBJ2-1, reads KAGVTQTPRYLIKTRGQQVTLSCSPISGHRSVSWYQQTPGQGLQFLFEYFSETQRNKGNFPGRFSGRQFSNSRSEMNVSTLELGDSALYLCASSLAEGPSYNEQFFGPGTRLTVL.

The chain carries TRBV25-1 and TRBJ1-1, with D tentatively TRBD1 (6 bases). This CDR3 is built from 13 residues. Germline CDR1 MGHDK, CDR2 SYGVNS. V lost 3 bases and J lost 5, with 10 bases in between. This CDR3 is CASSEGAATEAFF. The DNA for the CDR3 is TGTGCCAGCAGTGAGGGGGCAGCGACTGAAGCTTTCTTT.

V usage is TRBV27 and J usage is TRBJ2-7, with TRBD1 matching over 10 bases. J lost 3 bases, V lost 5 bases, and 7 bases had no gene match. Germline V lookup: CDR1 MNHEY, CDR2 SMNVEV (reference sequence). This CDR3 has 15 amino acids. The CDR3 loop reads CASSPTGQGYYEQYF. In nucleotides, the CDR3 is TGTGCCAGCAGTCCCACGGGACAGGGGTACTACGAGCAGTACTTC.

The CDR3 here is CASSLVAFRGNTEAFF. The CDR3 DNA follows: TGTGCCAGCAGCTTAGTAGCGTTTCGGGGCAACACTGAAGCTTTCTTT. V is TRBV11-2 and J is TRBJ1-1; tentative D call: TRBD1 (5 bases). The CDR3 has 16 amino acids. Trimming removed 1 base from V and 2 bases from J, with 14 bases in between. Per germline, CDR1 SGHAT and CDR2 FQNNGV.

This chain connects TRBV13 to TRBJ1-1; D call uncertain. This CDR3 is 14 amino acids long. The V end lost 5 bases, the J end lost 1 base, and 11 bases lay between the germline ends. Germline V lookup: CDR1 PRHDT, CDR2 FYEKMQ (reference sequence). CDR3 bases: TGTGCCAGCAGCCTAGACGAATCGAACACTGAAGCTTTCTTT. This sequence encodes CASSLDESNTEAFF.

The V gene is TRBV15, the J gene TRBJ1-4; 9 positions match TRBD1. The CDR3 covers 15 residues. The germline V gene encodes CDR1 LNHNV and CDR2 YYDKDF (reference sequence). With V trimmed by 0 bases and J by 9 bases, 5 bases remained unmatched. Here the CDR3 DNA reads TGTGCCACCAGCAGAGATGCACAGGGGGCCCAAAAACTGTTTTTT. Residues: CATSRDAQGAQKLFF.

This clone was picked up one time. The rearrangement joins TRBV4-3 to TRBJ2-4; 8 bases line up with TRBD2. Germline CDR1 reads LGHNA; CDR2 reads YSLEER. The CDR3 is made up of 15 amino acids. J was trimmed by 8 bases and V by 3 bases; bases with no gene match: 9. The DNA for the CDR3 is TGCGCCAGCAGCCACTTGGCGGGGGGCGGAGACATTCAGTACTTC. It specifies CASSHLAGGGDIQYF.

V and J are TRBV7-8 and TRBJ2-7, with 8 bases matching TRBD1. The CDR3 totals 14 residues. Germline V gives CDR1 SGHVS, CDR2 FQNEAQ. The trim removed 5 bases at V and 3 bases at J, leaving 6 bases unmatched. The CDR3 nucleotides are TGTGCCAGCAGCACCGGGACAGGACGCTACGAGCAGTACTTC. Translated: CASSTGTGRYEQYF.

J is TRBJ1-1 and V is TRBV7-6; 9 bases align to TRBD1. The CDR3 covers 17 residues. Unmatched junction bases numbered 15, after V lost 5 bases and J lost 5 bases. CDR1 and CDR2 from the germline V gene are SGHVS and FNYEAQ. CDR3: CASSGIRDRVLWTEAFF. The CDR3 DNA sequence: TGTGCCAGCAGCGGGATCCGGGACAGGGTTTTGTGGACTGAAGCTTTCTTT. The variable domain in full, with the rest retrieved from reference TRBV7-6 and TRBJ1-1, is GAGVSQSPRYKVTKRGQDVALRCDPISGHVSLYWYRQALGQGPEFLTYFNYEAQQDKSGLPNDRFSAERPEGSISTLTIQRTEQRDSAMYRCASSGIRDRVLWTEAFFGQGTRLTVV.

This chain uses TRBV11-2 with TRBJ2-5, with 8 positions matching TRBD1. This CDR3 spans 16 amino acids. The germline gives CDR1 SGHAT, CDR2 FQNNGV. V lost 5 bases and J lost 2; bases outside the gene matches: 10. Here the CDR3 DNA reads TGTGCCAGCAGCACCTGGGACAGGAGTAATCAAGAGACCCAGTACTTC. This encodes CASSTWDRSNQETQYF.

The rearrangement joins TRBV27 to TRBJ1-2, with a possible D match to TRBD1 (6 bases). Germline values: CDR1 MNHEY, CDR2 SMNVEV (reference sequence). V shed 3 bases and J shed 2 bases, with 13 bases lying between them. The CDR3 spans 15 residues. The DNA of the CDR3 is TGTGCCAGCAGTTTGAGGGGAGGGGGAAACTATGGCTACACCTTC. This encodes CASSLRGGGNYGYTF.

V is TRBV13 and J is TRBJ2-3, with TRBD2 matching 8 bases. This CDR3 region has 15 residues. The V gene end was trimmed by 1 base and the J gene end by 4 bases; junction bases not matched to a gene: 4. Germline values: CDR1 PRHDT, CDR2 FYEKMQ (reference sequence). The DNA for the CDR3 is TGTGCCAGCAGCTTAGCCCCGGGACTAGCAGATACGCAGTATTTT. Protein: CASSLAPGLADTQYF. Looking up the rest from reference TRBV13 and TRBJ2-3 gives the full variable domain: AAGVIQSPRHLIKEKRETATLKCYPIPRHDTVYWYQQGPGQDPQFLISFYEKMQSDKGSIPDRFSAQQFSDYHSELNMSSLELGDSALYFCASSLAPGLADTQYFGPGTRLTVL.

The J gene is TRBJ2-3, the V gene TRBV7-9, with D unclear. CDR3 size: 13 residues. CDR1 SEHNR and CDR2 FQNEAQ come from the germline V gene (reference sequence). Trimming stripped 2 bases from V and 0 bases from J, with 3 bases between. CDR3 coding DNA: TGTGCCAGCAGCTTAAATAGCACAGATACGCAGTATTTT. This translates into CASSLNSTDTQYF.

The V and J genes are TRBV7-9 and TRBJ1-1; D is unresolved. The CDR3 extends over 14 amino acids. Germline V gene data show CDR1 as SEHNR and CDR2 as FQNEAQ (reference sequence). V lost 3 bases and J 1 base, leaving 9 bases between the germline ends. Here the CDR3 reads CASSFTPTNTEAFF. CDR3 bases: TGTGCCAGCAGCTTTACACCGACGAACACTGAAGCTTTCTTT.

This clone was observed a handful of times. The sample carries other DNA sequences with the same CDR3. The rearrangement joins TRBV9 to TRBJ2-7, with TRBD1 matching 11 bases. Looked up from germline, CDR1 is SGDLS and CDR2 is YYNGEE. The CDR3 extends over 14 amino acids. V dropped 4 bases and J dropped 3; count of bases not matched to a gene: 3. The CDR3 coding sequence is TGTGCCAGCAGCATCGGGACAGGGGGCTACGAGCAGTACTTC. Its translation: CASSIGTGGYEQYF.

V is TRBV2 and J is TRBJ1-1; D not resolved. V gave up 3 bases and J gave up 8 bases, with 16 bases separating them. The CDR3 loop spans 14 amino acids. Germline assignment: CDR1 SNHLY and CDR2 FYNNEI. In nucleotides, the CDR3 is TGTGCCAGCAGTGACCCCCCCACGGGAGGGGAAGCTTTCTTT. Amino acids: CASSDPPTGGEAFF.

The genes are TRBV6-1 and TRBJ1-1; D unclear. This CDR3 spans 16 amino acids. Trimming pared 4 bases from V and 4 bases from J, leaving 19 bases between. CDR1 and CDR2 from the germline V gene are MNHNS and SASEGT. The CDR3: CASSGVPALGFTEAFF. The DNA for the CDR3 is TGTGCCAGCAGTGGCGTCCCCGCCCTCGGGTTCACTGAAGCTTTCTTT.

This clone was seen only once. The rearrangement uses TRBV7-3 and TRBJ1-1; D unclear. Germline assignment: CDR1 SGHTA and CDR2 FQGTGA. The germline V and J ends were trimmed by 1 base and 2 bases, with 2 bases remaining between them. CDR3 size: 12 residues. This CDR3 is CASSLSNTEAFF. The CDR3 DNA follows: TGTGCCAGCAGCTTAAGTAACACTGAAGCTTTCTTT.

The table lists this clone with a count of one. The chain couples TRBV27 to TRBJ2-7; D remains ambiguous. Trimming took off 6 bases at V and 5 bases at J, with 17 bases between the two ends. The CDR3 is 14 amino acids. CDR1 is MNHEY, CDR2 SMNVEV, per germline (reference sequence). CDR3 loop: CASRPSPRADEQYF. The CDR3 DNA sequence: TGTGCCAGCAGACCGAGTCCCCGGGCTGACGAGCAGTACTTC.

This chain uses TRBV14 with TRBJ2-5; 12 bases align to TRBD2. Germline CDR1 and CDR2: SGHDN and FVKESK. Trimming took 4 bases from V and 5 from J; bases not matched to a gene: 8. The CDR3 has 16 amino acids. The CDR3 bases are TGTGCCAGCAGCCTCCCACTAGCGGGAGGTGGTGAGACCCAGTACTTC. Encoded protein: CASSLPLAGGGETQYF.

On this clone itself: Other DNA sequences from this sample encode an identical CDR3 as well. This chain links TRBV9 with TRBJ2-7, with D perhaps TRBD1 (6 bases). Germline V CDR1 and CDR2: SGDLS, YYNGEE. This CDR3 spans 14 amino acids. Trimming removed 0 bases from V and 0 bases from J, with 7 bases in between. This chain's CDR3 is CASSVVDSSYEQYF. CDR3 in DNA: TGTGCCAGCAGCGTAGTGGACAGCTCCTACGAGCAGTACTTC. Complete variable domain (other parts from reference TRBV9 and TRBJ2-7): DSGVTQTPKHLITATGQRVTLRCSPRSGDLSVYWYQQSLDQGLQFLIQYYNGEERAKGNILERFSAQQFPDLHSELNLSSLELGDSALYFCASSVVDSSYEQYFGPGTRLTVT.

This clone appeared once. DNA for the CDR3: TGTGCCAGCAGCACTGTAGGGCTCGCTATAGCCAAAAACATTCAGTACTTC. It is translated as CASSTVGLAIAKNIQYF. The chain joins TRBV7-9 to TRBJ2-4; D remains unclear. The germline gives CDR1 SEHNR, CDR2 FQNEAQ (reference sequence). The CDR3 length is 17 residues. Trimming cost V 5 bases and J 0 bases, with 17 bases left between them.

CDR3: CASSQSLGTGGEMNTEAFF. CDR3 sequence (DNA): TGCGCCAGCAGTCAATCGCTTGGGACAGGGGGCGAAATGAACACTGAAGCTTTCTTT. V is TRBV23-1 and J is TRBJ1-1, with TRBD1 matching over 12 bases. TRBV23-1 is an open reading frame, and its role is uncertain. The V segment lost 0 bases and the J segment 0 bases; nucleotides outside the gene matches: 8. CDR3 size: 19 residues.

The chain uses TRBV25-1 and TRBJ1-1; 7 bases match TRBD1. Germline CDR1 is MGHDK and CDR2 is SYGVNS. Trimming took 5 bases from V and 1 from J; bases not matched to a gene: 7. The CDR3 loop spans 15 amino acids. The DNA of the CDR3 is TGTGCCAGCAGTCCCCGACAGGGAGCGAACACTGAAGCTTTCTTT. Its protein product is CASSPRQGANTEAFF. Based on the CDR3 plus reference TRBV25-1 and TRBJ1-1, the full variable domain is EADIYQTPRYLVIGTGKKITLECSQTMGHDKMYWYQQDPGMELHLIHYSYGVNSTEKGDLSSESTVSRIRTEHFPLTLESARPSHTSQYLCASSPRQGANTEAFFGQGTRLTVV.